This TCR beta chain was recorded in a study of blood T cells in healthy people across ages. A second PCR of 7 to 11 cycles used a sample-barcoded 5' primer and a J-beta primer mix. One entry per CDR3 protein results from TCRdb running MiXCR on the 5' RACE reads. The sample carries 1.5 million to 2 million distinct CDR3 sequences, around 35% recorded once. With 5 bases removed from V and 2 bases from J, the gap between germline ends came to 19 bases. This CDR3 is built from 16 residues. Germline CDR1 reads MDHEN; CDR2 reads SYDVKM. The V gene is TRBV28, the J gene TRBJ2-7; unclear D gene. The sequenced material came from blood. The TCR sequence derives from a woman aged 30 to 39 in good health. Here the CDR3 reads CASSPPGLVITYEQYF. The DNA for the CDR3 is TGTGCCAGCAGTCCCCCCGGATTAGTCATCACCTACGAGCAGTACTTC.